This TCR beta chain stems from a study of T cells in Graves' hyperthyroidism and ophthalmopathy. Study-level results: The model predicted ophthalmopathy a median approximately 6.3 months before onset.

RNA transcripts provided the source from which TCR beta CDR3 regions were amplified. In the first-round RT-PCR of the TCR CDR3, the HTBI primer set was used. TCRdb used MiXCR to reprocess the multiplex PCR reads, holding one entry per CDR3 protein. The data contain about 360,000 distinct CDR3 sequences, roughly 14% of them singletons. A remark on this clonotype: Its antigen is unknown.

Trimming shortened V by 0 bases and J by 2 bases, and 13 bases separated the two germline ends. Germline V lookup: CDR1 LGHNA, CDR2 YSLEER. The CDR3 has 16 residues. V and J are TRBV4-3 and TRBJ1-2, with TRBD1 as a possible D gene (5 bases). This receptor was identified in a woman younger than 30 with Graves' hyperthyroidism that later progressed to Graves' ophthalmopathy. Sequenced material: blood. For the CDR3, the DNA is TGCGCCAGCAGCCAAGAAAGGACACTTCGAAACTATGGCTACACCTTC. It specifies CASSQERTLRNYGYTF.